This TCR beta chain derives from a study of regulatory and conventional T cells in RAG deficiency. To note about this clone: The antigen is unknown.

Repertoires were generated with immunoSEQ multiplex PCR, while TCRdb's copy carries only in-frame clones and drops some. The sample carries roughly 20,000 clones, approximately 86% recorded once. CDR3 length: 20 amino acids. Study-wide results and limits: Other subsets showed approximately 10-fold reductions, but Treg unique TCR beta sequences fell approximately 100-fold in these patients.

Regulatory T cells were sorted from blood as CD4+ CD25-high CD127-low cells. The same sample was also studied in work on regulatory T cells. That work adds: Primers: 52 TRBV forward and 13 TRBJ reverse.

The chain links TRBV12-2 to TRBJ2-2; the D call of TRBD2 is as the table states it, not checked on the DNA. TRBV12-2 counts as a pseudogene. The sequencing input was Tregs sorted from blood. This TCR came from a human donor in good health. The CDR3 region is CASRLVRGSGGGRNTGELFF. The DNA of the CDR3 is TGTGCAAGTCGCTTAGTCCGGGGATCGGGCGGGGGGCGGAACACCGGGGAGCTGTTTTTT.